These T cell receptor beta chains were read from a single sample in a study of Ad26.COV2.S vaccination and SARS-CoV-2 variants. The method was immunoSEQ multiplex PCR; TCRdb's version includes in-frame clones alone and lacks a portion of them. The top ten clones hold 5.5% to 7% of a sample with more than 300,000 clones, about 88% of them seen once. The starting material was peripheral blood, obtained in a trial of Ad26.COV2.S vaccine versus placebo. These receptors were collected from a person between 18 and 60 years old who received the Ad26.COV2.S COVID-19 vaccine or a placebo. The CDR3 runs from the conserved cysteine through the conserved F or W. Each record gives: clone size, CDR3 length, J gene, D gene, V gene, CDR3 DNA, CDR3 protein. D genes are given only for firm matches. Clone size is given for some rows only: seen once, a few or many times, or a class if the clone is expanded.

.,15,TRBJ2-7,TRBD2,TRBV7-2,TGTGCCAGCAGCTTAGGGCGGGGGGAGTCCTACGAGCAGTACTTC,CASSLGRGESYEQYF
.,17,TRBJ1-1,.,TRBV5-4,TGTGCCAGCAGCTTGGAATCCACCTCGACAGTCAACACTGAAGCTTTCTTT,CASSLESTSTVNTEAFF
.,15,TRBJ1-1,.,TRBV6-5,TGTGCCAGCAGTTACTCCGTGGGCGTTGTGACTGAAGCTTTCTTT,CASSYSVGVVTEAFF
.,15,TRBJ1-5,.,TRBV27,TGTGCCAGCCGCTGGGGGGGGGATGGCAATCAGCCCCAGCATTTT,CASRWGGDGNQPQHF
few,17,TRBJ2-1,TRBD2,TRBV19,TGTGCCAGTAGTATCCGACTAGCGGGGGGGACCTACAATGAGCAGTTCTTC,CASSIRLAGGTYNEQFF
.,17,TRBJ1-4,TRBD1,TRBV27,TGTGCCAGCAGTTTATACGCGGGACAGACAACTAATGAAAAACTGTTTTTT,CASSLYAGQTTNEKLFF
.,14,TRBJ1-2,.,TRBV19,TGTGCCAGTAGTATAGAGGGCAGGGGTTATGGCTACACCTTC,CASSIEGRGYGYTF
few,15,TRBJ2-7,.,TRBV5-5,TGTGCCAGCAGCTTGGACGAAGGGAATTGGAACGAGCAGTACTTC,CASSLDEGNWNEQYF
.,15,TRBJ1-1,.,TRBV27,TGTGCCAGCAGTTTGTCGATGGCACAGAACACTGAAGCTTTCTTT,CASSLSMAQNTEAFF
.,15,TRBJ1-6,.,TRBV6-1,TGTGCCAGCAGTGAAGTGGGGCAGGCGCGGTCACCCCTCCACTTT,CASSEVGQARSPLHF
.,15,TRBJ2-1,.,TRBV7-2,TGTGCCAGCAGCTTAGCGTGGGGCGGCTACAATGAGCAGTTCTTC,CASSLAWGGYNEQFF
few,15,TRBJ1-6,.,TRBV9,TGTGCCAGCAGCGTAACGGAGACGCATAATTCACCCCTCCACTTT,CASSVTETHNSPLHF
.,15,TRBJ2-2,TRBD1,TRBV5-1,TGCGCCAGCAGCTTGGACAGGGGAGACACCGGGGAGCTGTTTTTT,CASSLDRGDTGELFF
.,12,TRBJ2-2,TRBD2,TRBV6-6,TGTGGAGTAGCGGGAGATGGCGGGGAGCTGTTTTTT,CGVAGDGGELFF
.,18,TRBJ2-3,TRBD2,TRBV19,TGTGCCAGTAGTATAGATGGGGCTAGCGGGGGACGCACAGATACGCAGTATTTT,CASSIDGASGGRTDTQYF
.,12,TRBJ2-7,.,TRBV10-3,TGTGCCATCAGCAGGGGTAGCGACGAGCAGTACTTC,CAISRGSDEQYF
.,15,TRBJ2-7,.,TRBV2,TGTGCCAGCAGCCCTGGGGGGCCCGCTCTCTACGAGCAGTACTTC,CASSPGGPALYEQYF
.,16,TRBJ2-2,TRBD2,TRBV27,TGTGCCAGCAGTCCTCGACTAGCGGGAGGTCACGGGGAGCTGTTTTTT,CASSPRLAGGHGELFF
once,17,TRBJ2-7,TRBD1,TRBV9,TGTGCCAGCAGCAAATTCAAAGGGGGGACAGGGATTCCCGAGCAGTACTTC,CASSKFKGGTGIPEQYF
.,15,TRBJ2-7,TRBD2,TRBV10-1,TGCGCCAGCAGTGAGTCTCGGGAGGGTCCCTACGAGCAGTACTTC,CASSESREGPYEQYF
.,15,TRBJ2-2,.,TRBV27,TGTGCCAGCAGTGCCCGTAAGGGGGTCGCCGGGGAGCTGTTTTTT,CASSARKGVAGELFF
.,16,TRBJ1-2,.,TRBV5-8,TGTGCCAGCAGCTTGGAAATAGGTCACTACAACTATGGCTACACCTTC,CASSLEIGHYNYGYTF
.,14,TRBJ2-1,.,TRBV2,TGTGCCGGCAGGGGGACTCCCTCCTACAATGAGCAGTTCTTC,CAGRGTPSYNEQFF